This T cell receptor beta chain was identified in a study of T cell responses to AZD1222 COVID-19 vaccine. The study's findings and limits: Reports say nearly half of spike-specific TCRs go after unmutated variant regions. At 160-218 and 743-854, vaccine-associated CD4 TCRs were dominant, and they spanned spike.

Between the trimmed V and J ends, which lost 1 base and 8 bases, there was a span of 6 bases. CDR3 size: 12 residues. Germline assignment: CDR1 SGHNT and CDR2 YENEEA. TCRdb's copy holds only in-frame clones and misses some; the assay was immunoSEQ multiplex PCR. The sample records some 150,000 clones, 80% to 95% being singletons. As regards this clone: What it binds is unknown.

The TCR sequence derives from an adult in good health. The V call is TRBV11-3, the J call TRBJ2-1; D call uncertain. This sample comprised peripheral blood, obtained on day 0 of MenACWY control vaccination. DNA of the CDR3: TGTGCCAGCAGCTTAGTGAATTATGAGCAGTTCTTC. This encodes CASSLVNYEQFF.